A single sample is the source of the 25 T cell receptor beta chains below, sequenced in a study of T cells expressing NK-cell markers. TCRdb reprocessed the 5' RACE reads and reports one entry per CDR3 protein, with no DNA. In all, the sample yields around 550,000 distinct CDR3 sequences. Sequencing used blood T cells: a sorted CD56 or NKG2C T cell subset, CD4+ or CD8+ T cells, or bulk PBMC T cells (not recorded which). These receptors all stem from a man younger than 35 in good health.

The CDR3: CASSAPGKGRPEAFF. This chain uses TRBV6-1 with TRBJ1-1; absent DNA, TCRdb's TRBD1 call cannot be checked. This CDR3 contains 15 residues. From germline, CDR1 is MNHNS and CDR2 SASEGT.

This chain links TRBV21-1 with TRBJ2-1; TCRdb outputs TRBD2, but without DNA this stays unchecked. TRBV21-1 is noted as a pseudogene. The CDR3 has 21 residues. The CDR3: CASSTPIPGLVLEGSYNEQFF.

The chain has TRBV10-2 and TRBJ2-3; TCRdb calls TRBD1, which cannot be checked without DNA. The CDR3 loop spans 15 amino acids. Germline lookup yields CDR1 WSHSY and CDR2 SAAADI. CDR3 sequence reads: CASREGGTSADTQYF.

The J gene is TRBJ2-3, the V gene TRBV5-1; TCRdb returns TRBD1, unconfirmable since there is no DNA. Germline V gives CDR1 SGHRS, CDR2 YFSETQ. CDR3 length: 15 amino acids. This chain's CDR3 is CASSLDPNRGDTQYF.

The rearrangement links TRBV20-1 to TRBJ2-1; TCRdb designates TRBD2, a call that cannot be tested without DNA. Germline V lookup: CDR1 DFQATT, CDR2 SNEGSKA (reference sequence). The length of the CDR3 is 14 residues. The CDR3 loop reads CSAKSTGTVNEQFF.

V usage is TRBV20-1 and J usage is TRBJ1-2. Germline V gene sequence: CDR1 DFQATT, CDR2 SNEGSKA (reference sequence). The CDR3 totals 12 residues. CDR3 sequence: CSATGLGYGYTF.

V usage is TRBV11-2 and J usage is TRBJ2-3; absent DNA, TCRdb's TRBD1 call cannot be checked. Germline values: CDR1 SGHAT, CDR2 FQNNGV. The CDR3 length is 15 residues. CDR3 in amino acids: CASSFWGRVTDTQYF.

The CDR3: CASSDQAGGPKDTQYF. The chain is built from TRBV9 and TRBJ2-3; TCRdb's D gene call, TRBD2, goes unchecked for lack of DNA. CDR1 is SGDLS, CDR2 YYNGEE, per germline. The CDR3 loop spans 16 amino acids.

This chain joins TRBV10-3 and TRBJ2-1; TCRdb gives TRBD2 as the D gene, but with no DNA this cannot be confirmed. This CDR3 contains 16 residues. Germline-derived CDR1 and CDR2 are ENHRY and SYGVKD. CDR3 amino acids: CAISEGAGTGANEQFF.

V gene TRBV7-4 combines with J gene TRBJ2-3; TCRdb lists TRBD1, though no DNA is available to test this call. Germline V CDR1 and CDR2: SGHVT, SQSDAQ. This CDR3 comprises 16 residues. The CDR3 loop is CASSRGWGRAEDTQYF.

The chain joins TRBV1 to TRBJ2-4. TRBV1 is annotated as a pseudogene. The CDR3 extends over 14 amino acids. The CDR3 region is CTSSLAGAKNIQYF.

The chain carries TRBV12-5 and TRBJ2-1; TCRdb lists TRBD2, though no DNA is available to test this call. CDR1 is LGHNT, CDR2 FRNRAP, per germline. The CDR3 totals 15 residues. CDR3 protein: CASGIRLAGVNEQFF.

V and J are TRBV6-5 and TRBJ2-6. CDR3 size: 17 residues. Germline loops: CDR1 MNHEY, CDR2 SVGAGI. The CDR3 loop is CAISFSTSGAGANVLTF.

This chain links TRBV4-3 with TRBJ2-3; the D gene TCRdb calls, TRBD1, cannot be checked with no DNA. CDR3 length: 16 amino acids. Per the germline V gene, CDR1 is LGHNA and CDR2 is YSLEER. CDR3 residues: CASSPYRGTATDTQYF.

The rearrangement uses TRBV4-3 and TRBJ2-5. The CDR3 covers 15 residues. CDR1 and CDR2 (germline): LGHNA, YSLEER. CDR3 loop: CASSQDFGFGETQYF.

The chain couples TRBV18 to TRBJ1-2; TCRdb outputs TRBD1, but without DNA this stays unchecked. The CDR3 extends over 15 amino acids. Germline CDR1 KGHSH, CDR2 LQKENI. CDR3 region: CASSPSPGNAYGYTF.

This chain connects TRBV2 to TRBJ1-1. Looked up from germline, CDR1 is SNHLY and CDR2 is FYNNEI. CDR3 size: 12 residues. CDR3 loop: CASSQLNTEAFF.

The chain uses TRBV18 and TRBJ2-3. Germline loops: CDR1 KGHSH, CDR2 LQKENI. This CDR3 has 11 amino acids. The CDR3 protein is CASSPSDTQYF.

V gene TRBV3-1 combines with J gene TRBJ2-1; checking the TCRdb D call of TRBD1 is not possible without DNA. The length of the CDR3 is 13 residues. From germline, CDR1 is LGHDT and CDR2 YNNKEL (reference sequence). This CDR3 reads CASSQAGRGEQFF.

The chain couples TRBV6-1 to TRBJ2-4; TCRdb's assignment of TRBD1 cannot be checked, as there is no DNA. This CDR3 is built from 14 residues. Germline V gives CDR1 MNHNS, CDR2 SASEGT. The chain's CDR3 is CASSGPATDPPSDF.

The chain joins TRBV4-2 to TRBJ1-4. CDR1 and CDR2 (germline): LGHNA, YNFKEQ. This CDR3 is built from 13 residues. CDR3 region: CASSQDENEKLFF.

V and J are TRBV18 and TRBJ2-3; TCRdb lists TRBD1, though no DNA is available to test this call. Germline loops: CDR1 KGHSH, CDR2 LQKENI. The CDR3 runs to 14 residues. This chain's CDR3 is CASSRTTRTDTQYF.

The rearrangement joins TRBV29-1 to TRBJ2-2; TCRdb designates TRBD2, a call that cannot be tested without DNA. Germline values: CDR1 SQVTM, CDR2 ANQGSEA. This CDR3 comprises 15 residues. CDR3 region: CSVRKSGRAFGELFF.

The chain is built from TRBV29-1 and TRBJ2-3. The CDR3 loop spans 13 amino acids. CDR1 and CDR2 from the germline V gene are SQVTM and ANQGSEA. This chain's CDR3 is CSVELDREDTQYF.

The chain links TRBV5-6 to TRBJ2-1. This CDR3 contains 15 residues. Germline V gene data show CDR1 as SGHDT and CDR2 as YYEEEE. This CDR3 reads CASSSDTAFYNEQFF.